Presented here are 5 T cell receptor beta chains from one specimen sequenced in a study of shared clonotypes between healthy human individuals. Clones were read by immunoSEQ multiplex PCR, and TCRdb kept only the in-frame ones, dropping some. The sample has more than 550,000 clones, about two thirds seen once. Material: memory CD4+ T cells sorted from blood. Subset given: CD45RA-negative fraction. The receptors shown here come from a woman in her 30s in good health.

The J gene is TRBJ2-7, the V gene TRBV18; 7 bases are shared with TRBD1. The CDR3 spans 14 residues. Per the germline V gene, CDR1 is KGHSH and CDR2 is LQKENI. The V gene end was trimmed by 6 bases and the J gene end by 4 bases; junction bases not matched to a gene: 9. The CDR3 region has the DNA TGTGCCAGCTCCCCGGGACAGACCCTTTACGAGCAGTACTTC. Residues: CASSPGQTLYEQYF. Using reference TRBV18 and TRBJ2-7 for the parts outside the CDR3, the full variable domain is NAGVMQNPRHLVRRRGQEARLRCSPMKGHSHVYWYRQLPEEGLKFMVYLQKENIIDESGMPKERFSAEFPKEGPSILRIQQVVRGDSAAYFCASSPGQTLYEQYFGPGTRLTVT.

This clone has just one count. V is TRBV6-5 and J is TRBJ2-5; the match to TRBD2 covers 8 bases. Per germline, CDR1 MNHEY and CDR2 SVGAGI. This CDR3 is built from 15 residues. J was trimmed by 3 bases and V by 2 bases; bases with no gene match: 5. The CDR3 DNA reads as TGTGCCAGCAGTTACAGTGGAGCGGGAGAAGAGACCCAGTACTTC. Translating gives CASSYSGAGEETQYF.

This sequence joins TRBV5-6 and TRBJ2-4, with 8 bases aligning to TRBD2. The V and J ends lost 2 bases and 2 bases, in that order; junction bases with no gene match: 9. There are 17 residues in the CDR3. In germline, CDR1 is SGHDT, CDR2 YYEEEE. The CDR3 bases are TGTGCCAGCAGCTTCAGAGCGGGAGATGCGTCCAAAAACATTCAGTACTTC. As protein: CASSFRAGDASKNIQYF. The variable domain in full, completed from reference TRBV5-6 and TRBJ2-4, reads DAGVTQSPTHLIKTRGQQVTLRCSPKSGHDTVSWYQQALGQGPQFIFQYYEEEERQRGNFPDRFSGHQFPNYSSELNVNALLLGDSALYLCASSFRAGDASKNIQYFGAGTRLSVL.

This clone occurred a few times. The chain has TRBV7-2 and TRBJ2-7, with D possibly TRBD2 on 5 matching bases. The V gene lost 2 bases and the J gene lost 3 bases, with 11 bases spanning the gap. CDR1 SGHTA and CDR2 FQGNSA come from the germline V gene. This CDR3 is 14 amino acids long. The CDR3 is CASSLFPSGYEQYF. The CDR3, as DNA: TGTGCCAGCAGCTTATTTCCAAGCGGCTACGAGCAGTACTTC.

In its sample, this clone was seen a few times. V usage is TRBV6-1 and J usage is TRBJ1-2; 9 positions agree with TRBD1. CDR1 and CDR2 (germline): MNHNS, SASEGT. This CDR3 region has 15 residues. Unmatched junction bases numbered 3, after V lost 2 bases and J lost 2 bases. CDR3 loop: CASSETTGGNYGYTF. The CDR3 region has the DNA TGTGCCAGCAGTGAAACGACAGGGGGGAACTATGGCTACACCTTC.